This TCR beta chain was retrieved from a study of CXCR3-negative and CXCR3-positive naive CD8 T cells. Study-wide findings and caveats: The TRB CDR3s that CXCR3-positive naive cells carried were more hydrophobic than those of CXCR3-negative naive cells.

The germline CDR1 and CDR2 sequences are MGHRA and YSYEKL. The CDR3 sequence is 14 residues long. As concerns this clonotype: The antigen remains unidentified.

The authors prepared UMI-labeled TRB cDNA libraries by 5' RACE. From the 5' RACE reads, TCRdb lists one entry per CDR3 protein and no DNA. Its table records tens of thousands of distinct CDR3 sequences. Triplicate sorting captured a few hundred thousand cells each from every CD8+ T cell subset. Sample: naive CXCR3+ CD8+ T cells from blood. Subset defined: CD45RO-CCR7+CD27+CD95- naive CD8+ T cells expressing CXCR3 (TNR3+). J is TRBJ1-6 and V is TRBV4-1; the D gene TCRdb calls, TRBD1, cannot be checked with no DNA. This receptor was identified in a human donor in good health. Some clones in this sample may be carry-over from other donors' samples. CDR3 sequence: CASSHGGGNSPLHF.